This T cell receptor (beta chain) came from a study of T cells in Graves' hyperthyroidism and ophthalmopathy. TCR beta CDR3 region amplification was performed from RNA transcripts. First-round RT-PCR targeting the TCR CDR3 was performed with the HTBI primer set. TCRdb used MiXCR to reprocess the multiplex PCR reads, holding one entry per CDR3 protein. Found here are about 270,000 distinct CDR3 sequences, around 22% of them singletons; the top ten hold around 62%. This clonotype was counted only a few times. Sequenced material: blood. The source is a man aged 25 to 40 with Graves' ophthalmopathy.

CDR3 residues: CASSQTFPLHGEEQFF. The CDR3 nucleotides read TGTGCCAGCAGCCAAACCTTCCCGCTCCATGGCGAGGAGCAGTTCTTC. The chain employs TRBV4-2 and TRBJ2-1, with D unclear. The ends were cut back, 2 bases at V and 10 bases at J, with 21 bases in the middle. Germline CDR1 is LGHNA and CDR2 is YNFKEQ. The CDR3 consists of 16 residues.